Detailed here is one T cell receptor beta chain. This sample is part of a study of monozygotic twins with inflammatory bowel disease. TCRdb re-analyzed the 5' RACE reads; it lists each CDR3 protein once, without DNA. This sample's table reports about 210,000 distinct CDR3 sequences. Germline V lookup: CDR1 SGHRS, CDR2 YFSETQ. The CDR3 spans 15 residues. This clonotype was obtained from a human donor with ulcerative colitis or Crohn's disease, or a healthy co-twin of an affected twin (not recorded which). The material sequenced was blood. The rearrangement links TRBV5-1 to TRBJ1-5; TCRdb selects TRBD1, and the lack of DNA leaves this call unchecked. The CDR3 spells CASSLNPGSNQPQHF.